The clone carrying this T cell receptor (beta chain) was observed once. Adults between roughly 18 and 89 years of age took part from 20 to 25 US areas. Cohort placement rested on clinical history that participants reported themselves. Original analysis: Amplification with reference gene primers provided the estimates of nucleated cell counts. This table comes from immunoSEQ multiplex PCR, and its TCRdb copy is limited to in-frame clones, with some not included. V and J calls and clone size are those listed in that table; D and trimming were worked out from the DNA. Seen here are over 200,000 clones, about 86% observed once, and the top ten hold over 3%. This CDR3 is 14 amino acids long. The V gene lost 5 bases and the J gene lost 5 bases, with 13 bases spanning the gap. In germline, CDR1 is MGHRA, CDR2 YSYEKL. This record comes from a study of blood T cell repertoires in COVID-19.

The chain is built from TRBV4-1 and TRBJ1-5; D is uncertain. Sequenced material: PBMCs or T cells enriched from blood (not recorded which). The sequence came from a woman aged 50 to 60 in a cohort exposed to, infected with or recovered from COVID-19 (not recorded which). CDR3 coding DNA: TGCGCCAGCAGCTTCCGACACCCCGATCAGCCCCAGCATTTT. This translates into CASSFRHPDQPQHF.